This T cell receptor (beta chain) stems from a study of vaccination effects on CD4 cells after COVID-19 (dated by TCRdb to the early 2020s). As for the study more broadly: Two doses of either the BNT162b2 or the mRNA-1273 mRNA SARS-CoV-2 vaccine were administered to participants. Pre-vaccine samples from a couple of convalescent patients were drawn 16 days and one week before the first dose, 142 and 148 days after COVID-19 diagnosis. Altogether, roughly 10 COVID-19 convalescent patients and 4 SARS-CoV-2-naive healthy vaccine recipients made up the full study. The Oncomine TCR Beta short-read assay on an Illumina iSeq 100 was used to sequence cultures from other donors in the study. The study compared SARS-CoV-2 spike-specific CD4+ TCR repertoires before and after mRNA vaccination in COVID-19 convalescent patients and infection-naive vaccine recipients.

What the research found in general, with its limitations: Marked clonal contraction was observed in both infection-induced and vaccine-induced clones at late post-vaccination timepoints, consistent with waning T cell responses. In convalescent patients, the post-vaccine spike-reactive repertoire was composed mainly of new vaccine-induced clones that were largely distinct from infection-induced clones. The study was limited by a small number of convalescent patients, and early post-infection timepoints were lacking.

Compared with germline, V lacks 7 bases and J lacks 6 bases; bases without a gene match: 6. In the germline V gene, CDR1 corresponds to SGHRS and CDR2 to YFSETQ. The CDR3 has 15 amino acids, counting the end cysteine and phenylalanine. Only the CDR3 region is kept as DNA, spanning 45 bases read in frame from base 1. The ViraFEST assay stimulated PBMC with viral peptide pools and then used TCR sequencing to identify antigen-specific CD4+ T cell clonotypes by expansion. After approximately eleven days of culture, CD4+ T cells were isolated with the EasySep CD4+ T cell isolation kit. Convalescent patients had PCR-confirmed SARS-CoV-2 infection between March and December 2020, before Alpha, Beta and Delta variants emerged in the United States. Each well held roughly 2.2 million PBMC cultured in IMDM containing roughly 5% human AB serum, roughly 9.6 IU/ml IL-2 and gentamicin, along with about 9.3 ug/ml peptides. An HIV-1 Nef peptide pool served as the negative control culture condition. Half of the culture medium was replaced with fresh IL-2-containing medium on days 3 and 7. Unless noted otherwise, every peptide stimulation condition was cultured in triplicate wells. Using Ficoll-Paque Plus gradient centrifugation, PBMC were separated from whole blood and then either used fresh or cryopreserved at -140C. The QIAamp micro DNA kit was used to extract genomic DNA from the cultured CD4+ T cells.

About this clone: The antigen it recognizes is unknown. Nothing much larger sits one base from this clone, and base qualities are not available.

Library creation used the immunoSEQ multiplex PCR assay. DNA from the cultured, isolated CD4+ T cells was subjected to TCR beta CDR3 sequencing. The paper's data handling went like this. Non-productive TCR sequences were removed, reads were trimmed to the CDR3 region, and CDR3s of at least 7 amino acids were retained. Antigen-specific clonotypes were identified with the MANAFEST web app by comparing expansion in peptide wells against reference cultures. To be called positive, a clone needed expansion at FDR<0.05 compared with the reference and with all other wells, an odds ratio greater than 5, and a frequency greater than 0.1% in two replicate wells. A clonotype was defined as cross-reactive if the clonotype was significantly expanded both in SARS-CoV-2 spike wells and in at least one common cold coronavirus spike condition. Using the stringdist R package, CDR3 similarity was measured by Levenshtein distance, and unrooted trees were constructed with ape in R 3.6.1. In TCRdb, the immuneACCESS table is reduced to in-frame sequences with V and J assigned. These tables do not hold every clone; where another copy was compared, an unresolved V gene accounts for under half, and the others remain unexplained. V and J calls and clone size are as listed in that table; D and trimming were resolved from the DNA. The sample data list fewer than 60,000 clones, and approximately 73% of these were observed just once. Around 5.5% of the sample is held by the ten biggest clonotypes.

The rearrangement joined TRBV5-1 to TRBJ2-2, with TRBD2 identical over 13 junction bases. The TCR sequence derives from a human donor who had a prior SARS-CoV-2 infection. The sample here was CD4+ T cells from PBMCs cultured with HIV peptides, taken before COVID-19 vaccination. The cell subset or site label of this sample denotes: HIV-1 Nef peptide pool negative control/reference culture. The DNA reads TGCGCCAGCGGGAGACTAGCGGGAGGTGCCGGGGAGCTGTTTTTT. Translated, it gives CASGRLAGGAGELFF. Reference TRBV5-1 and TRBJ2-2 proteins supply the regions before and after the CDR3; the full variable domain is: KAGVTQTPRYLIKTRGQQVTLSCSPISGHRSVSWYQQTPGQGLQFLFEYFSETQRNKGNFPGRFSGRQFSNSRSEMNVSTLELGDSALYLCASGRLAGGAGELFFGEGSRLTVL.